Below, 22 T cell receptor beta chains from the same sample are listed, as sequenced in a study of T cells in Graves' hyperthyroidism and ophthalmopathy. RNA transcripts yielded amplified TCR beta CDR3 regions. HTBI primers were employed in a first-round RT-PCR of the TCR CDR3. TCRdb redid the calling of the multiplex PCR reads with MiXCR, one entry per CDR3 protein. The data show about 400,000 distinct CDR3 sequences, more than 20% seen once. Sequencing input: blood. The receptor source for this set is a man aged 50 or older with Graves' hyperthyroidism.

This chain uses TRBV5-1 with TRBJ2-1; no reliable D call. CDR1 and CDR2 from the germline V gene are SGHRS and YFSETQ. V was cut by 0 bases and J by 1 base, with 8 bases left in between. The CDR3 loop spans 15 amino acids. The CDR3 spells CASSLVSVSYNEQFF. The CDR3 DNA reads as TGCGCCAGCAGCTTGGTCAGCGTATCCTACAATGAGCAGTTCTTC.

This clonotype was picked up many times. V usage is TRBV2 and J usage is TRBJ2-7; D is perhaps TRBD2 (5 bases). The CDR3 consists of 15 residues. Trimming removed 5 bases from V and 2 bases from J, with 16 bases in between. The germline V gene encodes CDR1 SNHLY and CDR2 FYNNEI. Written as DNA, the CDR3 is TGTGCCAGCAGTCCCGAGGGTACTGGCCCCTACGAGCAGTACTTC. Its protein product is CASSPEGTGPYEQYF.

Points on this clonotype: A single base separates this from a much larger clone, so it may be a read error. The rearrangement uses TRBV16 and TRBJ1-5; 10 positions agree with TRBD1. CDR3 length: 15 residues. Germline V gene data show CDR1 as KGHSY and CDR2 as FQNENV. Trimming removed 3 bases from V and 2 bases from J; junction bases left unmatched: 1. The CDR3, as DNA: TGTGCCAGCAGCCATGGGACAGGGGGCAATCAGCCCCAGCATTTT. This translates into CASSHGTGGNQPQHF.

The sample holds a few counts of this clonotype. V usage is TRBV2 and J usage is TRBJ2-3; no clear D. The CDR3 sequence is 14 residues long. CDR1 and CDR2 from the germline V gene are SNHLY and FYNNEI. Trimming took 0 bases from V and 6 from J, leaving 10 bases between them. CDR3 sequence reads: CASSEARSGDTQYF. In nucleotides, the CDR3 is TGTGCCAGCAGTGAAGCGCGGAGTGGGGATACGCAGTATTTT.

A word on this clonotype: A junction end diverges from the germline sequence, so it may reflect a read error. The chain recombines TRBV5-1 with TRBJ2-2; perhaps TRBD2 as D (5 bases). CDR1 and CDR2 (germline): SGHRS, YFSETQ. There are 15 residues in the CDR3. Here the CDR3 DNA reads TGCGCCAGCAGCTTGACCCTTATGAACACCGGGAAGCTGTTTTTT. Protein product: CASSLTLMNTGKLFF.

The chain is built from TRBV14 and TRBJ2-1; a possible D gene is TRBD1 (5 bases). CDR1 and CDR2 from the germline V gene are SGHDN and FVKESK. Between the trimmed V and J ends, which lost 1 base and 7 bases, there was a span of 17 bases. The CDR3 sequence is 16 residues long. For the CDR3, the DNA is TGTGCCAGCAGCCAAGTCGCCAGGGTGGTAGATAATGAGCAGTTCTTC. The encoded protein is CASSQVARVVDNEQFF.

Ten or more counts support this clonotype. This chain links TRBV11-2 with TRBJ2-1, with TRBD2 matching over 10 bases. The CDR3 has 14 amino acids. Germline V lookup: CDR1 SGHAT, CDR2 FQNNGV. V shed 6 bases and J 9 bases; nucleotides not matched to a gene: 8. The CDR3 sequence is CASRQAGGPVEQFF. The CDR3 DNA is TGTGCCAGCAGACAAGCGGGAGGGCCAGTTGAGCAGTTCTTC.

The genes are TRBV5-6 and TRBJ1-5; no definite D call. This CDR3 has 15 residues. Trimming removed 0 bases at V and 5 bases at J, with 12 bases between. Germline lookup yields CDR1 SGHDT and CDR2 YYEEEE. As DNA, the CDR3 is TGTGCCAGCAGCTTGGGGGGTTGGGCAGATCAGCCCCAGCATTTT. It codes for CASSLGGWADQPQHF.

V gene TRBV7-9 combines with J gene TRBJ2-7; 13 nucleotides line up with TRBD2. This CDR3 has 15 amino acids. Germline-derived CDR1 and CDR2 are SEHNR and FQNEAQ (reference sequence). V lost 5 bases and J lost 7; bases outside the gene matches: 8. The CDR3 DNA reads as TGTGCCAGCAGCCATGGACTAGCGGGAGAGAAAGAGCAGTACTTC. This sequence encodes CASSHGLAGEKEQYF.

This sequence joins TRBV24-1 and TRBJ1-2; D is uncertain. The CDR3 totals 13 residues. The V and J ends lost 6 bases and 4 bases respectively, with 11 bases between them. Germline V gene sequence: CDR1 KGHDR, CDR2 SFDVKD. The CDR3 loop reads CATSQQSSYGYTF. In DNA, the CDR3 is TGTGCCACCAGTCAACAGTCCTCCTATGGCTACACCTTC.

Regarding this clonotype: One end of the junction fails to match germline, which may point to a read error. The V gene is TRBV20-1, the J gene TRBJ2-2, with 10 positions matching TRBD2. CDR1 and CDR2 from the germline V gene are DFQATT and SNEGSKA (reference sequence). The CDR3 covers 15 residues. CDR3 protein: CSATRSGRDTGEQFF. CDR3 in DNA: TGCAGTGCTACGAGGAGCGGGAGGGACACCGGGGAGCAGTTTTTT.

Many counts were recorded for this clonotype. V gene TRBV3-1 combines with J gene TRBJ2-5; 8 positions match TRBD2. This CDR3 has 17 residues. With V trimmed by 5 bases and J by 1 base, 12 bases remained unmatched. Germline V gene sequence: CDR1 LGHDT, CDR2 YNNKEL (reference sequence). CDR3 bases: TGTGCCAGCAGCTTCCGAGGTACTAGCGGACTCCAAGAGACCCAGTACTTC. Amino acid sequence: CASSFRGTSGLQETQYF.

The chain joins TRBV11-1 to TRBJ2-5; TRBD1 agrees at 7 bases. CDR1 SGHAT and CDR2 FQDESV come from the germline V gene (reference sequence). V dropped 5 bases and J dropped 1; count of bases not matched to a gene: 16. The length of the CDR3 is 18 residues. CDR3 protein: CASSQSGGPQGLQETQYF. CDR3 in DNA: TGTGCCAGCAGCCAGTCAGGGGGTCCCCAGGGGCTCCAAGAGACCCAGTACTTC.

The genes are TRBV24-1 and TRBJ2-3; 10 bases fit TRBD2. The V and J ends lost 3 bases and 6 bases, in that order; junction bases with no gene match: 8. Per germline, CDR1 KGHDR and CDR2 SFDVKD. The CDR3 contains 16 residues. The CDR3 sequence: CATSDPSGRARDTQYF. CDR3 DNA sequence: TGTGCCACCAGTGATCCCAGCGGGAGGGCCAGGGATACGCAGTATTTT.

This clonotype was detected a few times. The chain employs TRBV5-5 and TRBJ1-1; D not certain. V lost 4 bases, J lost 0 bases, and 16 bases lay in between. This CDR3 has 16 residues. Germline values: CDR1 SGHKS, CDR2 YYEKEE (reference sequence). The CDR3 region is CASSPYLGALNTEAFF. The CDR3 nucleotides are TGTGCCAGCAGCCCTTATCTCGGAGCCTTGAACACTGAAGCTTTCTTT.

This clonotype was counted many times. The chain uses TRBV29-1 and TRBJ1-1; no reliable D call. The CDR3 runs 12 residues. The V end was cut by 5 bases, the J end by 1 base, with 8 bases between. Germline CDR1 and CDR2: SQVTM and ANQGSEA. The CDR3 nucleotides are TGCAGCGTTCTTACTGGGAACACTGAAGCTTTCTTT. Its translation is CSVLTGNTEAFF.

The gene calls are TRBV10-1 and TRBJ2-7; 7 nucleotides match TRBD1. The junction had 3 bases not matched to a gene; V was cut back by 4 bases and J by 3 bases. The germline gives CDR1 WNHNN, CDR2 SYGVQD (reference sequence). This CDR3 is built from 13 residues. The CDR3 reads CASSGPGGYEQYF. CDR3 sequence (DNA): TGCGCCAGCAGTGGACCAGGGGGCTACGAGCAGTACTTC.

This clonotype was observed once. The chain's CDR3 is CSARGGFGEQFF. For the CDR3, the DNA is TGCAGTGCTAGAGGGGGCTTCGGGGAGCAGTTCTTC. The chain has TRBV20-1 and TRBJ2-1, with D maybe TRBD1 (5 bases). Germline CDR1 is DFQATT and CDR2 is SNEGSKA (reference sequence). The CDR3 spans 12 residues. The germline V and J ends were trimmed by 1 base and 10 bases, with 11 bases remaining between them.

This clonotype was counted many times. The CDR3: CASSSHGGESREDEQFF. The CDR3 DNA sequence: TGCGCCAGCAGCTCCCATGGGGGGGAAAGCCGTGAGGATGAGCAGTTCTTC. V gene TRBV5-1 combines with J gene TRBJ2-1; 7 bases match TRBD2. In germline, CDR1 is SGHRS, CDR2 YFSETQ. This CDR3 is built from 17 residues. Trimming cost V 3 bases and J 8 bases; bases outside gene matches: 17.

J is TRBJ1-2 and V is TRBV27; 10 nucleotides line up with TRBD1. Looked up from germline, CDR1 is MNHEY and CDR2 is SMNVEV (reference sequence). V dropped 5 bases and J dropped 7; count of bases not matched to a gene: 7. The CDR3 extends over 14 amino acids. CDR3 residues: CASSPDRGRGGYTF. The CDR3 bases are TGTGCCAGCAGTCCAGACAGGGGGCGCGGTGGCTACACCTTC.

As concerns this clonotype: At one boundary the junction diverges from the germline segment, which might be a read error. The gene calls are TRBV5-1 and TRBJ2-2; no definite D call. Germline V lookup: CDR1 SGHRS, CDR2 YFSETQ. The CDR3 has 16 residues. As DNA, the CDR3 is TGTGCCAGCAGCTTGATGTTCGCTGGGGACACCGGGGAGCTGTTTTTT. Translation gives CASSLMFAGDTGELFF.

The sample holds a few counts of this clonotype. The CDR3 coding sequence is TGTGCCAGCAGCTGGGGACAGACGAACACTGAAGCTTTCTTT. Its translation is CASSWGQTNTEAFF. V is TRBV3-1 and J is TRBJ1-1; TRBD1 aligns across 7 bases. Germline V gene data show CDR1 as LGHDT and CDR2 as YNNKEL (reference sequence). The CDR3 is made up of 14 amino acids. Trimming at V came to 5 bases and at J to 1 base, leaving 4 bases not matched to a gene.